This T cell receptor (beta chain) originates from a study of T cell changes during pregnancy in multiple sclerosis. The CDR3 has 13 residues. V lost 4 bases and J lost 3, with 8 bases in between. Per germline, CDR1 SGHDT and CDR2 YYEEEE. Using immunoSEQ multiplex PCR, the repertoire was profiled, and TCRdb retains in-frame clones only, with some absent. The data contain about 68,000 clones, about nine tenths of them seen just once; the ten biggest clones take up around 1.4%. This clone was counted between two and nine times. The sample was peripheral blood, taken in the third trimester of pregnancy. This chain links TRBV5-6 with TRBJ1-5; D gene ambiguous. The TCR comes from a female donor with multiple sclerosis, enrolled in a pregnancy study. CDR3 in DNA: TGTGCCAGCAGCCCTACTCCCAATCAGCCCCAGCATTTT. It codes for CASSPTPNQPQHF.